This TCR beta chain was obtained from a study of shared clonotypes between healthy human individuals. Overall study findings and caveats: Sampling covered nothing but blood. Tissue TCR repertoires likely differ from those found in blood.

A note on this clone: Its antigen is unidentified. One base away lies a much larger clone, so this may be a sequencing read error. Other nucleotide sequences from this sample produce the same CDR3.

Generated by immunoSEQ multiplex PCR, the TCRdb table keeps only in-frame clones and is missing some. This table holds roughly 1,100,000 clones, roughly 80% found once. From CD4+ cells came CD45RA+ naive and CD45RA-negative memory subsets. Germline CDR1 MNHEY, CDR2 SVGAGI. The CDR3 sequence is 14 residues long. Trimming took 2 bases from V and 2 from J, leaving 10 bases between them. The sequenced material came from memory CD4+ T cells sorted from blood. Noted subset: CD45RA-negative fraction. This chain joins TRBV6-5 and TRBJ2-7, with a tentative D call TRBD1 (6 bases). The receptor comes from a man younger than 35 in good health. CDR3 region: CASSYGQGTYEQYF. The CDR3 nucleotides read TGTGCCAGCAGTTACGGGCAGGGGACCTACGAGCAGTACTTC.